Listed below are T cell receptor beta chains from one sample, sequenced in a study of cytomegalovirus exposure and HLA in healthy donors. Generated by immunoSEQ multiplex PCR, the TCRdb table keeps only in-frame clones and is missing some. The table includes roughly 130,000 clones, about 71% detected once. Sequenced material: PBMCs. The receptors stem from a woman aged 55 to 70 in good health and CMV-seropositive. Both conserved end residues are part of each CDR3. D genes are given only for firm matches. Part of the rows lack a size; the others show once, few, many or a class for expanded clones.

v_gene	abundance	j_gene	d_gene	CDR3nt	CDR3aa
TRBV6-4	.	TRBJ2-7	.	TGTGCCAGCACCGCAGGGGTTCACGAGCAGTACTTC	CASTAGVHEQYF
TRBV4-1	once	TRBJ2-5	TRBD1	TGCGCCAGCAGCCAAGATCCTCAGTCGACAGGGCCAGAGACCCAGTACTTC	CASSQDPQSTGPETQYF
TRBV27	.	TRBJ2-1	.	TGTGCCAGCAGTTTAGGGCCGGGGATCTACAATGAGCAGTTCTTC	CASSLGPGIYNEQFF
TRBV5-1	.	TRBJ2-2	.	TGCGCCACCTCACGTGCCCGCGACACCGGGGAGCTGTTTTTT	CATSRARDTGELFF
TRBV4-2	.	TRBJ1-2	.	TGTGCCAGCAGGAGCCTTTATGGCTACACCTTC	CASRSLYGYTF
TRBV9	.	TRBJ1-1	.	TGTGCCAGCAGCGTAGCCGAGAGAGGGGAAGCTTTCTTT	CASSVAERGEAFF
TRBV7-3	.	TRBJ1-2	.	TGTGCCAGCAGCTCCCACAGCTCAGACTATGGCTACACCTTC	CASSSHSSDYGYTF
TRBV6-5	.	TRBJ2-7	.	TGTGCCAGCAGTTACAGGTCCAGGGGTGTGTACGAGCAGTACTTC	CASSYRSRGVYEQYF
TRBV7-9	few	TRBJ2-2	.	TGTGCCAGCAGCCCCGGGACGGGGAGGACCGGGGAGCTGTTTTTT	CASSPGTGRTGELFF
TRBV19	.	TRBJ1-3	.	TGTGCCAGTGGCCGAGTCCCGGGACAAGCTGACACCATATATTTT	CASGRVPGQADTIYF
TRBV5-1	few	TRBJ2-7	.	TGCGCCAGCAGCTTCGGGGGTGGGGGCTACGAGCAGTACTTC	CASSFGGGGYEQYF
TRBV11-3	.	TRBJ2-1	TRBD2	TGTGCCAGCAGTCCCCGGGGGGATTACAATGAGCAGTTCTTC	CASSPRGDYNEQFF
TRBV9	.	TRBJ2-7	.	TGTGCCAGCAGCCTAGCGGACAGGGCCTCCTACGAGCAGTACTTC	CASSLADRASYEQYF
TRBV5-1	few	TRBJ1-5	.	TGCGCCAGCAGCTTGTCGGGAATTAGCAATCAGCCCCAGCATTTT	CASSLSGISNQPQHF
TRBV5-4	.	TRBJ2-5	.	TGTGCCAGCAGCTTGGCCGGGGGAGATCAAGAGACCCAGTACTTC	CASSLAGGDQETQYF
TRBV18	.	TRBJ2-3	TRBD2	TGTGCCAGCTCCCCCGGGGGGACCAGCACAGATACGCAGTATTTT	CASSPGGTSTDTQYF
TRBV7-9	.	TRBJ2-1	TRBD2	TGTGCCAGCAGCCCTCCAAAGCGGGGGGGCCGCAATGAGCAGTTCTTC	CASSPPKRGGRNEQFF
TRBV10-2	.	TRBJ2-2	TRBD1	TGCGCCAGCACTTGGACAGGGGACGCCGGGGAGCTGTTTTTT	CASTWTGDAGELFF
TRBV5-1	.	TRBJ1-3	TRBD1	TGCGCCAGCAGCTTGGCACAGGGGGCTGGAAACACCATATATTTT	CASSLAQGAGNTIYF
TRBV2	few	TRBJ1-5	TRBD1	TGTGCCAGCAGATCGGACAGGGGGGAAAATCAGCCCCAGCATTTT	CASRSDRGENQPQHF
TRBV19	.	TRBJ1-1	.	TGTGCCAGTAGTATCGCGCAGGGGATGAACACTGAAGCTTTCTTT	CASSIAQGMNTEAFF
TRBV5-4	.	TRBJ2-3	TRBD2	TGTGCCAGCAGCCCCCGCGGTAGCGGGGGAACAGATACGCAGTATTTT	CASSPRGSGGTDTQYF
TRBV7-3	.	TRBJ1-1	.	TGTGCCAGCAGCTTAAACGGGTTGCTGAACACTGAAGCTTTCTTT	CASSLNGLLNTEAFF
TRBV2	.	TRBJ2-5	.	TGTGCCAGCAGCGGGGTTCTGGACCCTACAAATCAAGAGACCCAGTACTTC	CASSGVLDPTNQETQYF
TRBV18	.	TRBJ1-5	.	TGTGCCAGCTCACACGGACAGACGACACGTCCTTTTCAGCCCCAGCATTTT	CASSHGQTTRPFQPQHF
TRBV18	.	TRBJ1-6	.	TGTGCCAGCTCACCCCTCCTACAGAGCTCCTATAATTCACCCCTCCACTTT	CASSPLLQSSYNSPLHF
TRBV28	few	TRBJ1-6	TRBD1	TGTGCCAGCACCAGGGGGAGTTCACCCCTCCACTTT	CASTRGSSPLHF
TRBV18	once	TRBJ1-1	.	TGTGCCAGAGACAGCGGGCAAATGAACACTGAAGCTTTCTTT	CARDSGQMNTEAFF
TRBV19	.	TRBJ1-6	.	TGTGCCAGTAGCCAAAATTCACCCCTCCACTTT	CASSQNSPLHF
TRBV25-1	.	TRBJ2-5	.	TGTGCCAGCAGTCCCCAGGTGACAAGGGAGACCCAGTACTTC	CASSPQVTRETQYF
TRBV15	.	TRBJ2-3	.	TGTGCCACCAGCAGAGATCTAGCAGGAGATACGCAGTATTTT	CATSRDLAGDTQYF
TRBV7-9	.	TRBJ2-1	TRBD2	TGTGCCAGCAGTCCTCCTAGCGGGGCCCATGAGGCGGAGCAGTTCTTC	CASSPPSGAHEAEQFF
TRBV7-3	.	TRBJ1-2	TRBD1	TGTGCCAGCAGCCCCGGGACAGGTGGCTATGGCTACACCTTC	CASSPGTGGYGYTF
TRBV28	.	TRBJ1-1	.	TGTGCCGGGAAGGACTCCCGGAACACTGAAGCTTTCTTT	CAGKDSRNTEAFF
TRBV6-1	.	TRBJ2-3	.	TGTGCCAGCAGTGAAGCGATAGCCACTACGCAGTATTTT	CASSEAIATTQYF
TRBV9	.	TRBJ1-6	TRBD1	TGTGCCAGCAGCCTACAATCGACAGGGAGTAATTCACCCCTCCACTTT	CASSLQSTGSNSPLHF
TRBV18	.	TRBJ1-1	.	TGTGCCAGCTCACCCAACAGTGCGAACACTGAAGCTTTCTTT	CASSPNSANTEAFF
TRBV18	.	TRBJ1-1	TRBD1	TGTGCCAGCTCAACCAGACAGGGGAACACTGAAGCTTTCTTT	CASSTRQGNTEAFF
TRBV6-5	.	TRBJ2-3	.	TGTGCCAGCAAACGGGAGGACAGCGGACCAGATACGCAGTATTTT	CASKREDSGPDTQYF
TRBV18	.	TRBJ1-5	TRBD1	TGTGCCAGCGACTCACGACAGGGTCGCAATCAGCCCCAGCATTTT	CASDSRQGRNQPQHF
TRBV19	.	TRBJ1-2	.	TGTGCCAGTAGTACCCGGGACAAGGTCGGTTACACCTTC	CASSTRDKVGYTF
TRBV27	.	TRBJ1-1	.	TGTGCCAGCAGTTTGTGGCAGGGGACTGAAGCTTTCTTT	CASSLWQGTEAFF
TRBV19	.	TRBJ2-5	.	TGTGCCAGTAGTCTACAGGGAAGAGAGACCCAGTACTTC	CASSLQGRETQYF